The sequence of this T cell receptor (beta chain) was determined in a study of blood T cell repertoires in COVID-19 (dated by TCRdb to about 2020). Broadly, across the study: Collaborator samples came from the United States, Italy and Spain and covered acute and convalescent phases of COVID-19. The prospective study material was composed of cDNA or gDNA derived from T cells, B-cell-depleted T cells, or PBMCs. The dataset comprised deeply sampled blood TCRbeta repertoires from subjects exposed to, actively infected with, or recovered from COVID-19. The repertoires were released in a freely available public database intended as a resource for research on the immune response to SARS-CoV-2. The samples were drawn from two sources: the first 160 participants of the ongoing ImmuneRACE study, and 1,200 or so subjects contributed by 6 global collaborators. Nearly every sample came with metadata listing a de-identified subject ID, COVID-19 status, age in years and sex. Where HLA class I and class II types were available, the types were taken from metadata supplied by the sample provider, not from assay-based typing. Paper-wide results and their limitations: The amount of clinical and demographic metadata varied by source and participant and was provided uncurated.

Unmatched junction bases come to 0, with V trimmed by 2 bases and J by 7 bases. The germline V gene provides CDR1 MNHEY and CDR2 SVGAGI. Including the terminal cysteine and phenylalanine, the CDR3 comprises 13 residues. Just CDR3 DNA is preserved here, 39 bases in frame from base 1. In the prospective study, participants were about 18 to 90 years old, resided in about two dozen geographic areas of the United States, and were enrolled through a virtual design. In the prospective study, cohorts were assigned on the basis of participant-reported clinical history obtained from a screening survey and a study questionnaire. Exposed participants had been in contact with someone with a PCR-confirmed or clinician-diagnosed COVID-19 case within 2 weeks of study entry. Each participant in the prospective study had whole blood, serum and a nasopharyngeal or oropharyngeal swab collected by mobile phlebotomists. Additional blood draws and questionnaires over an approximately 2-month period could optionally be provided by prospective study participants. Before DNA extraction, blood samples from the prospective study were shipped at room temperature or frozen.

This clone was seen more than once but under ten times. The specificity of this receptor is unknown. No much larger clone is present one base from it, and per-base qualities are unavailable. TCRbeta CDR3 regions were amplified from genomic DNA using the immunoSEQ Assay, a bias-controlled multiplex PCR. As for the original processing: The number of nucleated cells in each sample was estimated from the amplification of reference gene primers within the assay. To quantify the absolute abundance of each unique TCRbeta CDR3 rearrangement, sequence reads were collapsed and filtered. Productive Simpson clonality was computed per sample as the square root of Simpson's diversity index over productive rearrangements. TCRdb limited this immuneACCESS table to in-frame rearrangements with V and J called. A share of clones is missing; checked studies link under half to unresolved V genes, and the rest is unexplained. V, J and clone size were drawn from that table, and D and trimming were deduced from the DNA. The sample profile shows a few hundred thousand clones; approximately 86% of them were found once. 3.5% to 5.5% of the sample comes from the top ten.

Sequencing was carried out using PBMCs or T cells enriched from blood (not recorded which). The V gene is TRBV6-5 and the J gene is TRBJ1-5; the junction holds 9 bases that match TRBD1. The sequence was obtained from a woman aged 25 to 39 who had been exposed to COVID-19. The CDR3: CASSYDRGQPQHF. The DNA sequence follows: TGTGCCAGCAGTTACGACAGGGGGCAGCCCCAGCATTTT.